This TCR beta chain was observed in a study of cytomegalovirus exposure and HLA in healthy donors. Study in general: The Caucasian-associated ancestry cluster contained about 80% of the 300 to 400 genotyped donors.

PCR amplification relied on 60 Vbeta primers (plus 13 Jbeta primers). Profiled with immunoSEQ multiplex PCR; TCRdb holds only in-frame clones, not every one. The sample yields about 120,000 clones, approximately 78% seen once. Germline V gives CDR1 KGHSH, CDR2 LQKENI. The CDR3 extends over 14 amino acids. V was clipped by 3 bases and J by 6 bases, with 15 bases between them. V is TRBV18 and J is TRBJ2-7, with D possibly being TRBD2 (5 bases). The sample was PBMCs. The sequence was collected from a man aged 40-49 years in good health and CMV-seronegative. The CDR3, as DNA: TGTGCCAGCTCACCGGACTCCCCCTCGATCGAGCAGTACTTC. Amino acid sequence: CASSPDSPSIEQYF.